This T cell receptor (beta chain) is from a study of T-cell memory formation after mild COVID-19. The germline V gene encodes CDR1 MNHEY and CDR2 SVGEGT. Unmatched junction bases numbered 11, after V lost 5 bases and J lost 4 bases. This CDR3 is 17 amino acids long. In TCRdb, the 5' RACE reads were re-called with MiXCR into one record per CDR3 protein. The sample contains about 200,000 distinct CDR3 sequences, around 9.1% of which appear only once. The rearrangement joins TRBV6-2 or TRBV6-3 to TRBJ2-3; 11 bases match TRBD2. Sequenced input: PBMCs or a T cell subset sorted from them (not recorded which). The receptor's source is a man aged 18 to 29 who had mild COVID-19 (a few samples of this study predate the infection). Cell type and time point are not known. In DNA form, the CDR3 reads TGTGCCAGCAGTCCTGCCCTGACTAGCGGGGTGGCAGATACGCAGTATTTT. Translation: CASSPALTSGVADTQYF.